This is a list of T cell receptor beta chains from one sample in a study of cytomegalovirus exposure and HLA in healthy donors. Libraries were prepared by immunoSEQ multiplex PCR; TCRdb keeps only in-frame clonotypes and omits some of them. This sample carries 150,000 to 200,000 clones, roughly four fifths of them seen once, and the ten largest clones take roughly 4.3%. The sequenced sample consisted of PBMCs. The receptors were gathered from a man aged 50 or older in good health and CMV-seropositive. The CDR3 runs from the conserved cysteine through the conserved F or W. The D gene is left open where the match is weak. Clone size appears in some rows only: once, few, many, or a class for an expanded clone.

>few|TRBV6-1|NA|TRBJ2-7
CASRRGTVYEQYF
TGTGCCAGCAGACGCGGGACAGTCTACGAGCAGTACTTC
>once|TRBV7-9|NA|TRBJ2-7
CASSFVQGGTYEQYF
TGTGCCAGCAGCTTCGTCCAGGGTGGAACCTACGAGCAGTACTTC
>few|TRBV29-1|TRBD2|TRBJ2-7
CSVVELAGGYEQYF
TGCAGCGTCGTCGAATTAGCGGGAGGCTACGAGCAGTACTTC
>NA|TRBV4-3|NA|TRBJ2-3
CASSREATSYTDTQYF
TGCGCCAGCAGCCGCGAGGCCACTTCCTACACAGATACGCAGTATTTT
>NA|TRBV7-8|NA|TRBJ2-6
CASSYTGANVLTF
TGTGCCAGCAGCTACACTGGGGCCAACGTCCTGACTTTC
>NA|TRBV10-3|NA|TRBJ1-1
CAISGTEVLTEAFF
TGTGCCATCAGTGGGACAGAGGTCCTGACTGAAGCTTTCTTT
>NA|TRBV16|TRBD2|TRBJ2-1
CASSQFSSGGYNEQFF
TGTGCCAGCAGCCAATTCTCTAGCGGGGGATACAATGAGCAGTTCTTC
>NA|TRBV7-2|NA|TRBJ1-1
CASSSARATTEAFF
TGTGCCAGCAGCTCCGCCAGGGCCACCACTGAAGCTTTCTTT
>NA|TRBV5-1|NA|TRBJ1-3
CASSLAGTSYGNTIYF
TGCGCCAGCAGCTTGGCCGGGACATCCTATGGAAACACCATATATTTT
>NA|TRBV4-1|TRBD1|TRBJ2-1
CASSQWDRGLISNNEQFF
TGCGCCAGCAGCCAATGGGACAGGGGGCTAATTAGTAACAATGAGCAGTTCTTC
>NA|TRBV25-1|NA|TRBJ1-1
CASSRETGRREAFF
TGTGCCAGCAGTAGAGAGACAGGTCGCAGGGAAGCTTTCTTT
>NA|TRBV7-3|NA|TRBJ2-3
CASSDPGSYTQYF
TGTGCCAGCAGCGACCCGGGATCATATACGCAGTATTTT
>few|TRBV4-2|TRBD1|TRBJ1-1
CASSQDYRGSTEAFF
TGTGCCAGCAGCCAAGACTACAGGGGTAGCACTGAAGCTTTCTTT
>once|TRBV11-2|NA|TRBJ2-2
CASSLDAGELFF
TGTGCCAGCAGCTTAGACGCCGGGGAGCTGTTTTTT
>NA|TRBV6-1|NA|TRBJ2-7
CASSELGSYEQYF
TGTGCCAGCAGTGAACTCGGCTCCTACGAGCAGTACTTC
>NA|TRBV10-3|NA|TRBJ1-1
CAISDETPNTEAFF
TGTGCCATCAGTGATGAGACACCGAACACTGAAGCTTTCTTT
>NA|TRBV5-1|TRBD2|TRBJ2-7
CASSLGDYYTYEQYF
TGCGCCAGCAGCTTGGGGGACTACTACACCTACGAGCAGTACTTC
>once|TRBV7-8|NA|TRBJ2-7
CATSTGTAYEQYF
TGTGCCACCTCGACAGGGACTGCCTACGAGCAGTACTTC
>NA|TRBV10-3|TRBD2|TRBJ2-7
CAISELGEGEQYF
TGTGCCATCAGTGAACTGGGGGAGGGCGAGCAGTACTTC
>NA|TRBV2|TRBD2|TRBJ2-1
CASSLTHPGRDEQFF
TGTGCCAGCAGCCTTACCCATCCGGGGAGGGATGAGCAGTTCTTC
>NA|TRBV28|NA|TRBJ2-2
CASLDRMNTGELFF
TGTGCCAGCCTAGACAGGATGAACACCGGGGAGCTGTTTTTT
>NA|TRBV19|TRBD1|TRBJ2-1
CASTEGTGSYNEQFF
TGTGCCAGTACCGAAGGGACAGGGTCCTACAATGAGCAGTTCTTC
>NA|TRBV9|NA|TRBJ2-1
CASSVGQGGYNEQFF
TGTGCCAGCAGCGTGGGGCAGGGGGGCTACAATGAGCAGTTCTTC
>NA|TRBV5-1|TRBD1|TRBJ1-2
CASSLAPGQGLYGYTF
TGCGCCAGCAGCTTGGCCCCGGGACAGGGGCTTTATGGCTACACCTTC
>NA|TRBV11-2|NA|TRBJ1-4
CASSLEAAEKLFF
TGTGCCAGCAGCCTAGAGGCTGCTGAAAAACTGTTTTTT
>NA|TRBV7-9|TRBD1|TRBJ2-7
CASSLGDRGLYEQYF
TGTGCCAGCAGCTTAGGGGACAGGGGGCTGTACGAGCAGTACTTC
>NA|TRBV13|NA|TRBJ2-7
CASSDRSTYEQYF
TGTGCCAGCAGCGACAGGTCGACCTACGAGCAGTACTTC
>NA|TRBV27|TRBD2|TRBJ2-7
CASSLSGGGDYEQYF
TGTGCCAGCAGTTTAAGCGGGGGCGGCGACTACGAGCAGTACTTC
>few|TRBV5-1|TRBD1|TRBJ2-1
CASSPGTGAKKDNEQFF
TGCGCCAGCAGCCCCGGGACAGGGGCCAAAAAGGACAATGAGCAGTTCTTC
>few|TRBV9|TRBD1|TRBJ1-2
CASSWEDRGIYGYTF
TGTGCCAGCAGCTGGGAGGACAGGGGTATCTATGGCTACACCTTC
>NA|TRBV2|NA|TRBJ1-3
CASSVYGLDGNTIYF
TGTGCCAGCAGTGTTTACGGGTTAGATGGAAACACCATATATTTT
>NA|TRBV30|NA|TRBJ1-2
CAWSERHTPLDF
TGTGCCTGGAGTGAAAGACACACGCCTCTGGACTTC
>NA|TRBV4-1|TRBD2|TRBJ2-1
CASRWTSGSGEQFF
TGCGCCAGCAGATGGACTAGCGGGAGTGGGGAGCAGTTCTTC
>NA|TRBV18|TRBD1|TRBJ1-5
CASSPQGAGSNQPQHF
TGTGCCAGCTCACCACAGGGGGCAGGGAGCAATCAGCCCCAGCATTTT
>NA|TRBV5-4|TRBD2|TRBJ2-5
CASSLGLAGGQETQYF
TGTGCCAGCAGCTTGGGACTAGCGGGAGGCCAAGAGACCCAGTACTTC
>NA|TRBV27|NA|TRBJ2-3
CASSPPGGLPADTQYF
TGTGCCAGCAGTCCGCCCGGGGGGCTCCCGGCAGATACGCAGTATTTT
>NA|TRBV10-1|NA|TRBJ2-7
CASSERGGELTYEQYF
TGCGCCAGCAGTGAGAGGGGGGGGGAGTTAACCTACGAGCAGTACTTC
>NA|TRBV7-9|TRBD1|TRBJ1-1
CSSSQERQGRREAFF
TGTTCCAGCAGCCAAGAAAGACAGGGCCGACGTGAAGCTTTCTTT
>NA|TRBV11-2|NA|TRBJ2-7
CASSLSQKGEQYF
TGTGCCAGCAGCCTCTCACAGAAAGGCGAGCAGTACTTC
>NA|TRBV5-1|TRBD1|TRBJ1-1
CASRTIPGQGGVAEAFF
TGCGCCAGCAGAACCATCCCGGGACAGGGTGGGGTAGCTGAAGCTTTCTTT
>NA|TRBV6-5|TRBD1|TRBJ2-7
CASSSRTGGSSYEQYF
TGTGCCAGCAGTTCCCGGACAGGGGGCAGTTCCTACGAGCAGTACTTC
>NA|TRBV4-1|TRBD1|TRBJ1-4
CASTLFPGTGVYNEKLFF
TGCGCCAGCACCCTCTTTCCAGGGACAGGGGTTTATAATGAAAAACTGTTTTTT
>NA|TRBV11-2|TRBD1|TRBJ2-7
CASSRQGRGEQYF
TGTGCCAGCAGTAGACAGGGCAGGGGCGAGCAGTACTTC
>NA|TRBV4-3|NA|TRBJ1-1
CASSQDILPNTEAFF
TGCGCCAGCAGCCAAGATATTCTACCGAACACTGAAGCTTTCTTT
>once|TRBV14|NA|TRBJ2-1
CASSQEGAASSYNEQFF
TGTGCCAGCAGCCAAGAGGGGGCAGCGAGCTCCTACAATGAGCAGTTCTTC